This T cell receptor beta chain was found in a study of CD8 T cells in Susac syndrome. CD8+ and CD4+ T cells from blood underwent TCR beta sequencing, which was carried out in a high-throughput format. Matched for age and sex, the controls were healthy donors. It was negative isolation that provided the CD8+ and CD4+ T cells, whereas TEMRA cells were enriched by FACS. This CDR3 has 12 residues. In germline, CDR1 is LGHDT, CDR2 YNNKEL (reference sequence). V was trimmed by 4 bases and J by 13 bases, leaving 16 bases between them. The RNA, about 0.5 to 1 ug, was put through reverse transcription using random hexamers. Amplification of TCR beta CDR3 was carried out by immunoSEQ multiplex PCR, which covered 54 Vbeta and 13 Jbeta segments. TCRdb called the immunoSEQ multiplex PCR reads again in MiXCR, with one record for every CDR3 protein. In the table there are under 200,000 distinct CDR3 sequences, 85% to 95% of which are singletons.

Sequences were obtained from CD4+ T cells from PBMCs. The receptor was derived from a human donor in good health. The J gene is TRBJ1-2, the V gene TRBV3-1; D gene unclear. Here the CDR3 reads CASSPLDGVSTF. CDR3 nucleotides: TGTGCCAGCAGCCCTTTGGATGGCGTGAGCACCTTC.